This record covers a single T cell receptor (beta chain). Germline assignment: CDR1 SGHVS and CDR2 FQNEAQ. The CDR3 is made up of 14 amino acids. V was shortened by 3 bases and J by 3 bases, with 11 bases between the two germline ends. Only in-frame clones appear in the TCRdb table, and some are missing; sequencing was by immunoSEQ multiplex PCR. The sample has 11,000 to 15,000 clones, roughly 70% seen once; the top ten hold approximately 2.2%. These data come from a study of neoadjuvant anti-PD-1 for oral cavity cancer. The sample's time point: after neoadjuvant nivolumab, at surgical resection. V is TRBV7-8 and J is TRBJ1-1; D unclear. The starting material was PBMCs, obtained after nivolumab (anti-PD-1) treatment. This sequence originates from a person between 35 and 79 years old with oral cavity squamous cell carcinoma. The CDR3 is CASSFQESDTEAFF. The CDR3 DNA is TGTGCCAGCAGCTTCCAGGAGTCTGACACTGAAGCTTTCTTT. Complete variable domain (other parts from reference TRBV7-8 and TRBJ1-1): GAGVSQSPRYKVAKRGQDVALRCDPISGHVSLFWYQQALGQGPEFLTYFQNEAQLDKSGLPSDRFFAERPEGSVSTLKIQRTQQEDSAVYLCASSFQESDTEAFFGQGTRLTVV.